Listed below are T cell receptor beta chains from one sample, sequenced in a study of cytomegalovirus exposure and HLA in healthy donors. Assay used: immunoSEQ multiplex PCR; TCRdb lists only in-frame clones, some missing. The sample holds around 150,000 clones; roughly 80% are singletons and the top ten take 2% to 2.5%. The sequencing sample was made of PBMCs. All receptors derive from a man younger than 40 in good health and CMV-seronegative. Each CDR3 is given with its conserved first and last residue. A D gene is named only where the DNA matches it firmly. Size values are once, few and many counts, or a class for expanded clones, and some rows have none.

. . TRBJ1-1 TRBV6-5 TGTGCCAGCAGTCGCCGACTCGAGGCGGATGAAGCTTTCTTT CASSRRLEADEAFF
few . TRBJ2-1 TRBV5-4 TGTGCCAGCAGCTTGGTCAGTTGGTACAATGAGCAGTTCTTC CASSLVSWYNEQFF
few . TRBJ1-5 TRBV15 TGTGCCACCAGTTGGGACAAAGGTAATCAGCCCCAGCATTTT CATSWDKGNQPQHF
. . TRBJ2-2 TRBV11-1 TGTGCCAGCTATAGCGGGAACACCGGGGAGCTGTTTTTT CASYSGNTGELFF
. . TRBJ1-1 TRBV2 TGTGCCAGCAGTGGGGGCCGGGGGACTGAAGCTTTCTTT CASSGGRGTEAFF
. . TRBJ2-2 TRBV7-3 TGTGCTGGCGGAGAGAACACCGGGGAGCTGTTTTTT CAGGENTGELFF
. TRBD2 TRBJ2-7 TRBV6-1 TGTGCCAGCAGTGAAGCGCAAAGCGGGAGTTACGAGCAGTACTTC CASSEAQSGSYEQYF
. . TRBJ2-7 TRBV5-6 TGTGCCAGCAGCTTGTCCCTATCCTCCTACGAGCAGTACTTC CASSLSLSSYEQYF
. . TRBJ1-5 TRBV30 TGTGCCTGGAGTGTACGTCAGTATGGTGGTCAGCCCCAGCATTTT CAWSVRQYGGQPQHF
. . TRBJ2-1 TRBV19 TGTGCCAGTAGTTGGGCAGGGCCCTTTTACAATGAGCAGTTCTTC CASSWAGPFYNEQFF
. . TRBJ2-1 TRBV15 TGTGCCACCAGCAGCGGTCTAGCCTACAATGAGCAGTTCTTC CATSSGLAYNEQFF
few TRBD2 TRBJ2-7 TRBV6-5 TGTGCCAGCAGGCGGGGACTAGCGGTCGCTTACGAGCAGTACTTC CASRRGLAVAYEQYF
. TRBD2 TRBJ2-7 TRBV11-2 TGTGCCAGCAGCTTAGAGTGGGGGACTAGTGAGAGCTCCTACGAGCAGTACTTC CASSLEWGTSESSYEQYF
. TRBD1 TRBJ2-7 TRBV6-5 TGTGCCAGCAGTTACGGGGACAGGGCCTACGAGCAGTACTTC CASSYGDRAYEQYF
. . TRBJ2-3 TRBV7-2 TGTGCCAGCAGCTTAGGGGCAGACACAGATACGCAGTATTTT CASSLGADTDTQYF
. TRBD1 TRBJ2-4 TRBV2 TGTGCCAGCGGGGGACAGGACGCAAACATTCAGTACTTC CASGGQDANIQYF
few . TRBJ2-1 TRBV12-1 TGTGCCAGCAGCTTTTTTCGGCCTCAGGGGGGCAATGAGCAGTTCTTC CASSFFRPQGGNEQFF
. . TRBJ2-1 TRBV13 TGTGCCAGCAGCTTAGAAGTGGGGGCGGACAATGAGCAGTTCTTC CASSLEVGADNEQFF
. TRBD1 TRBJ2-3 TRBV14 TGTGCCAGCAGCGGACAGGGGACACAAGTCACAGATACGCAGTATTTT CASSGQGTQVTDTQYF
. TRBD1 TRBJ1-2 TRBV18 TGTGCCAGCTCACCGGACGACAGGGGGTCATATGGCTACACCTTC CASSPDDRGSYGYTF
. TRBD1 TRBJ2-5 TRBV10-1 TGCGCCAGCAGTGAACCGGGACAGCAGACCCAGTACTTC CASSEPGQQTQYF
few TRBD1 TRBJ2-1 TRBV7-3 TGTGCCAGCAGCGCAGGGACAGGGGGGGGTGAGCAGTTCTTC CASSAGTGGGEQFF
. TRBD2 TRBJ2-3 TRBV4-2 TGTGCCAGCAGCCGTCGCCTTCGGGCTAGCGGGAGCGATACCTCTAGCACAGATACGCAGTATTTT CASSRRLRASGSDTSSTDTQYF
. . TRBJ2-1 TRBV6-5 TGTGCCAGCAGTTACCTCGGGGAGCTCCATGAGCAGTTCTTC CASSYLGELHEQFF
. TRBD2 TRBJ2-1 TRBV5-1 TGCGCCAGCAGCTTGGTGTTAGCGGGTTATGAGCAGTTCTTC CASSLVLAGYEQFF
. TRBD1 TRBJ2-2 TRBV29-1 TGCAGCGCGGAACAGGGGGTGAACACCGGGGAGCTGTTTTTT CSAEQGVNTGELFF
. TRBD2 TRBJ2-1 TRBV7-9 TGTGCCAGCAGCTTACCGCGGGAGGGCGACAATGAGCAGTTCTTC CASSLPREGDNEQFF
. TRBD2 TRBJ2-1 TRBV19 TGTGCCAGTATCTCGACTAGCGCCGGGTCCTACAATGAGCAGTTCTTC CASISTSAGSYNEQFF
. . TRBJ2-5 TRBV30 TGTGCCTGGAGTGTAGTGTCCACGGCCCAGTACTTC CAWSVVSTAQYF
few . TRBJ2-2 TRBV2 TGTGCCAGCAGTGGACTCAACGGGGAGCTGTTTTTT CASSGLNGELFF
. TRBD1 TRBJ1-2 TRBV28 TGTGCCAGCAGTTTCATACAGGGGATTTATGGCTACACCTTC CASSFIQGIYGYTF
. TRBD2 TRBJ2-2 TRBV6-5 TGTGCCAGCAGTCACGGGGCGGGGGACGGGGAGCTGTTTTTT CASSHGAGDGELFF
. TRBD2 TRBJ2-7 TRBV13 TGTGCCAGCAGCCCTACGACTAGCGGGACCTCCTACGAGCAGTACTTC CASSPTTSGTSYEQYF
. TRBD1 TRBJ2-3 TRBV6-1 TGTGCCAGCAGTGGGGGACAGGGGATCACAGATACGCAGTATTTT CASSGGQGITDTQYF
. . TRBJ2-1 TRBV27 TGTGCCAGCAGTTTATCGCCGGTTAATGAGCAGTTCTTC CASSLSPVNEQFF
. . TRBJ2-7 TRBV27 TGTGCCAGCAGTTTCCGGGCCAGGGGCTACGAGCAGTACTTC CASSFRARGYEQYF
. . TRBJ2-2 TRBV7-9 TGTGCCAGCAGCTTAGCGGGGACTGGGCTTAACACCGGGGAGCTGTTTTTT CASSLAGTGLNTGELFF
. . TRBJ2-7 TRBV28 TGTGCCAGCACCCCTTATATTATGTCCTACGAGCAGTACTTC CASTPYIMSYEQYF
. TRBD1 TRBJ1-2 TRBV5-1 TGCGCCAGCAGCCCGTATCCGGGACAGCCTAACTATGGCTACACCTTC CASSPYPGQPNYGYTF
. . TRBJ2-5 TRBV25-1 TGTGCCAGCAGGGATAACGGGGAGGAGACCCAGTACTTC CASRDNGEETQYF
. . TRBJ2-5 TRBV20-1 TGCAGTGCTACTCAAGAGACCCAGTACTTC CSATQETQYF